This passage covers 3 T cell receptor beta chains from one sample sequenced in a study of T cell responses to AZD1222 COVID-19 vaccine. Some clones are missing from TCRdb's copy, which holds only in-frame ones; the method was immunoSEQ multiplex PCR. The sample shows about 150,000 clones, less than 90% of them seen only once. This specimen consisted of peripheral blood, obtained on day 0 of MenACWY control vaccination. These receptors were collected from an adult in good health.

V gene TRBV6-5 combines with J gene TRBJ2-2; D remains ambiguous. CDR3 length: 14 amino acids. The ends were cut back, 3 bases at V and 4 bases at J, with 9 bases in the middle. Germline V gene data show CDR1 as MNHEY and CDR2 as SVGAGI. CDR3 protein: CASSYVSSTGELFF. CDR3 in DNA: TGTGCCAGCAGTTATGTGAGTTCCACCGGGGAGCTGTTTTTT.

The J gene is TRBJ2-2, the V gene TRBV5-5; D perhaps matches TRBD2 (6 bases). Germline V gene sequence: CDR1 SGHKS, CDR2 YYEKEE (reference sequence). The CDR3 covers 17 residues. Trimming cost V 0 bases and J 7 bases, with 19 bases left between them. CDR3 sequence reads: CASSLGSGLVYGGELFF. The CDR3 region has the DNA TGTGCCAGCAGCTTGGGGTCGGGACTGGTTTACGGCGGGGAGCTGTTTTTT.

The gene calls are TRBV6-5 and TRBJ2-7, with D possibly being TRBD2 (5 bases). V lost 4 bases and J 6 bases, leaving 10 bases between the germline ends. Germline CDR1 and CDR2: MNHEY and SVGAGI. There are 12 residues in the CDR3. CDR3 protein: CASSSPAGEQYF. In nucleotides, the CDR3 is TGTGCCAGCAGTTCCCCGGCGGGCGAGCAGTACTTC.